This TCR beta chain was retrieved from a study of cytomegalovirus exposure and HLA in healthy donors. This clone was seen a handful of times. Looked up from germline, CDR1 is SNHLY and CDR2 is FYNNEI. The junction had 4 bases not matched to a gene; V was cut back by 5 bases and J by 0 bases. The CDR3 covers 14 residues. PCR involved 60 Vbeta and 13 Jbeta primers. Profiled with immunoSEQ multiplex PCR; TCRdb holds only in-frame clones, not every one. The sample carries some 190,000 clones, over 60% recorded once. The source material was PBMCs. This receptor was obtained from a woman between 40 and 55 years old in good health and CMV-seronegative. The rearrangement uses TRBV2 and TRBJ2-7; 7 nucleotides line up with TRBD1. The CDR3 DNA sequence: TGTGCCAGCAGTCCGGGACAGCCCTCCTACGAGCAGTACTTC. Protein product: CASSPGQPSYEQYF.